This T cell receptor (beta chain) was sequenced during a study of CD8+ T cells in alopecia areata. Whole-study results and caveats: It was lesional scalp, especially alopecia totalis/universalis, that showed higher clonality than normal scalp.

As for this clone: Its matching antigen is unknown.

RNA, once extracted, was reverse transcribed into cDNA for use as the sequencing template. Assay used: immunoSEQ multiplex PCR; TCRdb lists only in-frame clones, some missing. The sample includes 160,000 or so clones, about 71% of them seen just once. The CDR3 contains 10 residues. Trimming shortened V by 6 bases and J by 5 bases, and 4 bases separated the two germline ends. Germline V gene lookup returns CDR1 MNHNY and CDR2 SVGAGI (reference sequence). The treatment was: oral pan-JAK inhibitor, 5-10 mg twice daily. This TCR came from a human donor with alopecia areata. Material: CD4+ T cells sorted from blood, obtained at week 4, from a patient treated with tofacitinib. The chain joins TRBV6-6 to TRBJ2-5, with D uncertain. The CDR3 region is CASRLETQYF. CDR3 bases: TGTGCCAGCAGGTTGGAGACCCAGTACTTC.